The table lists the clone carrying this T cell receptor beta chain with a count of one. This specimen comes from a study of T cell changes during pregnancy in multiple sclerosis. Germline CDR1 reads LGHNA; CDR2 reads YSLEER. This CDR3 is built from 14 residues. Trimming stripped 3 bases from V and 7 bases from J, with 15 bases between. Libraries were prepared by immunoSEQ multiplex PCR; TCRdb keeps only in-frame clonotypes and omits some of them. The data show 50,000 to 80,000 clones, with around 90% seen just once and about 1.5% held by the top ten. The chain is built from TRBV4-3 and TRBJ1-2; the D is unclear. The origin of this receptor is a female donor with multiple sclerosis, enrolled in a pregnancy study. This specimen was peripheral blood, taken in the second trimester of pregnancy. CDR3 loop: CASSQNRGVGGYTF. CDR3 bases: TGCGCCAGCAGCCAGAATCGCGGAGTAGGTGGCTACACCTTC.